The 25 T cell receptor beta chains below come from one sample, sequenced in a study of T-cell reconstitution after alpha-beta-depleted transplantation in children. Unique molecular identifiers were incorporated during preparation of the TCRbeta library. TCRdb processed the PCR reads anew with MiXCR; each CDR3 protein has one entry. The sample holds around 700,000 distinct CDR3 sequences; around 13% are singletons and the top ten take 0.79%. The sequences come from PBMCs, collected before TCRalphabeta/CD19-depleted stem cell transplant. The receptors come from a girl under 10 years old with congenital amegakaryocytic thrombocytopenia, due to receive a stem cell transplant.

There are many counts of this clonotype. The chain uses TRBV20-1 and TRBJ2-1, with D uncertain. This CDR3 region has 13 residues. Trimming cost V 3 bases and J 4 bases, with 10 bases left between them. Germline V gene sequence: CDR1 DFQATT, CDR2 SNEGSKA (reference sequence). The CDR3 sequence is CSASSQAYNEQFF. In DNA, the CDR3 is TGCAGTGCTAGCTCCCAGGCGTACAATGAGCAGTTCTTC.

This clonotype was detected only a few times. The chain recombines TRBV20-1 with TRBJ2-7; 7 bases align to TRBD1. The V and J ends lost 4 bases and 7 bases, in that order; junction bases with no gene match: 10. CDR1 is DFQATT and CDR2 is SNEGSKA in the germline V gene (reference sequence). This CDR3 spans 13 amino acids. The CDR3 loop reads CSATLRGRGEQYF. For the CDR3, the DNA is TGCAGTGCTACCCTCAGGGGGAGAGGGGAGCAGTACTTC.

The CDR3: CSASRGSKSSYEQYF. In nucleotides, the CDR3 is TGCAGTGCTAGCAGGGGTTCAAAGAGCTCCTACGAGCAGTACTTC. J is TRBJ2-7 and V is TRBV20-1; perhaps TRBD1 as D (6 bases). The V end was cut by 3 bases, the J end by 0 bases, with 15 bases between. This CDR3 region has 15 residues. Per germline, CDR1 DFQATT and CDR2 SNEGSKA (reference sequence).

At least ten counts were recorded for this clonotype. V usage is TRBV27 and J usage is TRBJ2-7, with 9 positions matching TRBD1. Trimming at V came to 6 bases and at J to 3 bases, leaving 12 bases not matched to a gene. The CDR3 is 16 amino acids. Germline assignment: CDR1 MNHEY and CDR2 SMNVEV (reference sequence). For the CDR3, the DNA is TGTGCCAGCAGGACTCTTACCGGGACAGGGATCTACGAGCAGTACTTC. This gives the protein CASRTLTGTGIYEQYF.

The rearrangement joins TRBV27 to TRBJ1-1, with D hard to call. CDR1 and CDR2 (germline): MNHEY, SMNVEV (reference sequence). This CDR3 contains 15 residues. V lost 2 bases, J lost 0 bases, and 10 bases lay in between. The CDR3 region is CASSLRSNMNTEAFF. CDR3 bases: TGTGCCAGCAGTTTAAGGTCCAATATGAACACTGAAGCTTTCTTT.

The gene calls are TRBV20-1 and TRBJ2-7; 16 bases are a match to TRBD2. The germline CDR1 and CDR2 sequences are DFQATT and SNEGSKA (reference sequence). Trimming removed 0 bases from V and 4 bases from J; junction bases left unmatched: 21. The CDR3 is made up of 22 amino acids. The CDR3 region is CSARDLFDRGTSGRETVYEQYF. In DNA, the CDR3 is TGCAGTGCTAGAGATCTGTTCGACAGGGGGACTAGCGGGAGGGAAACGGTGTACGAGCAGTACTTC.

The chain combines TRBV9 with TRBJ2-7; D possibly uses TRBD1 or TRBD2 (5 bases each). Germline V lookup: CDR1 SGDLS, CDR2 YYNGEE. Trimming pared 3 bases from V and 0 bases from J, leaving 10 bases between. The CDR3 length is 14 residues. CDR3 sequence (DNA): TGTGCCAGCAGCGAGGGGACCTTCTCCTACGAGCAGTACTTC. It yields the protein CASSEGTFSYEQYF.

Remarks on this clonotype: An end of the junction does not agree with germline; a read error may underlie this. The chain uses TRBV20-1 and TRBJ2-7; maybe TRBD2 (5 bases). This CDR3 is 13 amino acids long. Germline V gene sequence: CDR1 DFQATT, CDR2 SNEGSKA (reference sequence). The CDR3 coding sequence is TGCAGTGCTGGAGAAGCGTCCGGGGACGAGCAGTACTTC. This sequence encodes CSAGEASGDEQYF.

This clonotype was recorded a few times. The chain recombines TRBV28 with TRBJ2-1; D uncertain. V was pared by 1 base and J by 1 base, with 11 bases between. The CDR3 is 16 residues long. The germline V gene has CDR1 MDHEN and CDR2 SYDVKM. CDR3 sequence (DNA): TGTGCCAGCAGTTTATTTAGGATGACTTCCTACAATGAGCAGTTCTTC. Protein: CASSLFRMTSYNEQFF.

The chain joins TRBV12-3 or TRBV12-4 to TRBJ1-2; D ambiguous. V was clipped by 6 bases and J by 4 bases, with 6 bases between them. This CDR3 has 11 residues. CDR3 nucleotide sequence: TGTGCCAGCAGATCCCCCTATGGCTACACCTTC. This codes for CASRSPYGYTF.

There are many counts of this clonotype. V gene TRBV6-5 combines with J gene TRBJ2-2, with TRBD2 identical over 11 bases. The CDR3 is 18 amino acids. J was trimmed by 5 bases and V by 2 bases; bases with no gene match: 10. Germline V CDR1 and CDR2: MNHEY, SVGAGI. This CDR3 reads CASSYTSGSTFRTGELFF. The CDR3 DNA reads TGTGCCAGCAGTTACACTAGCGGGAGTACTTTTCGGACCGGGGAGCTGTTTTTT.

The sample holds many counts of this clonotype. The J gene is TRBJ2-6, the V gene TRBV20-1, with D maybe TRBD2 (6 bases). The CDR3 spans 16 residues. V dropped 3 bases and J dropped 0 bases, with 12 bases sitting between them. The V gene's germline CDR1 is DFQATT and CDR2 SNEGSKA (reference sequence). CDR3 residues: CSARDYRSSGANVLTF. DNA of the CDR3: TGCAGTGCTAGGGACTACAGGAGCTCTGGGGCCAACGTCCTGACTTTC.

The V and J genes are TRBV5-1 and TRBJ2-2; TRBD1 agrees at 8 bases. Germline lookup yields CDR1 SGHRS and CDR2 YFSETQ. This CDR3 spans 14 amino acids. J was trimmed by 5 bases and V by 4 bases; bases with no gene match: 4. Written as DNA, the CDR3 is TGCGCCAGCAGCCCAGGGGGCCAGACCGGGGAGCTGTTTTTT. Translating gives CASSPGGQTGELFF.

The rearrangement links TRBV4-1 to TRBJ2-5; tentatively, D is TRBD2 (6 bases). V was trimmed by 1 base and J by 4 bases, leaving 13 bases between them. CDR1 and CDR2 (germline): MGHRA, YSYEKL. The CDR3 consists of 15 residues. The CDR3 sequence is CASSQVWRGPETQYF. Here the CDR3 DNA reads TGCGCCAGCAGCCAAGTATGGCGGGGACCAGAGACCCAGTACTTC.

This clonotype has at least ten counts. J is TRBJ1-4 and V is TRBV12-3 or TRBV12-4; 8 nucleotides line up with TRBD1. V lost 7 bases to trimming and J lost 10 bases; unmatched junction nucleotides: 11. CDR3 size: 14 residues. The CDR3 loop reads CASTMDRVIGKLFF. The CDR3 DNA reads TGTGCCAGCACCATGGACAGGGTTATCGGAAAACTGTTTTTT.

This clonotype showed up many times. This chain links TRBV20-1 with TRBJ1-1; TRBD1 might be the D (5 bases). V lost 3 bases and J lost 7, with 12 bases in between. CDR3 length equals 12 residues. Germline CDR1 is DFQATT and CDR2 is SNEGSKA (reference sequence). DNA for the CDR3: TGCAGTGCTAGGGGGGACCCGTTTGAAGCTTTCTTT. Protein: CSARGDPFEAFF.

In its sample, this clonotype was seen a few times. CDR3 in DNA: TGCGCCAGCAGCCACAACGGGGGCTGGAGGCTAGCGAACACCGGGGAGCTGTTTTTT. This sequence encodes CASSHNGGWRLANTGELFF. V gene TRBV5-1 combines with J gene TRBJ2-2; D may match TRBD1 or TRBD2 (6 bases each). The ends were cut back, 4 bases at V and 0 bases at J, with 22 bases in the middle. This CDR3 has 19 residues. Germline CDR1 SGHRS, CDR2 YFSETQ.

This clonotype was seen repeatedly, ten times or more. V gene TRBV5-1 combines with J gene TRBJ1-1; D unclear. The CDR3 covers 16 residues. V was shortened by 4 bases and J by 0 bases, with 16 bases between the two germline ends. Germline assignment: CDR1 SGHRS and CDR2 YFSETQ. The DNA for the CDR3 is TGCGCCAGCAGCCCTAGGTTCGGCAACCTGAACACTGAAGCTTTCTTT. Its translation: CASSPRFGNLNTEAFF.

The chain joins TRBV20-1 to TRBJ2-1, with D possibly being TRBD2 (6 bases). V lost 1 base to trimming and J lost 0 bases, with 13 bases between them. Germline V gene lookup returns CDR1 DFQATT and CDR2 SNEGSKA (reference sequence). The CDR3 has 16 amino acids. The DNA for the CDR3 is TGCAGTGCTAGAGTGGTAGACGGGAGCTCCTACAATGAGCAGTTCTTC. This gives the protein CSARVVDGSSYNEQFF.

The chain joins TRBV7-8 to TRBJ2-7; D is perhaps TRBD1 or TRBD2 (6 bases each). V was cut by 5 bases and J by 0 bases, with 17 bases left in between. The CDR3 is made up of 16 amino acids. Germline CDR1 is SGHVS and CDR2 is FQNEAQ. For the CDR3, the DNA is TGTGCCAGCAGCCCAACCGGGGGCGCTAGCTCCTACGAGCAGTACTTC. This sequence encodes CASSPTGGASSYEQYF.

As concerns this clonotype: Just one base apart from a much larger clone, this may be a read error. The conserved closing phenylalanine or tryptophan is absent in this CDR3, likely reflecting a read error. J is TRBJ2-1 and V is TRBV5-1, with 9 bases identical to TRBD2. CDR3 length equals 14 residues. The germline gives CDR1 SGHRS, CDR2 YFSETQ. Trimming took 3 bases from V and 8 from J; bases not matched to a gene: 6. CDR3 DNA sequence: TGCGCCAGCAGCTATAGCGGGGGCAGAGATGAGCAGTTCCTC. Amino acid sequence: CASSYSGGRDEQFL.

This clonotype occurred many times. The chain carries TRBV6-2 or TRBV6-3 and TRBJ2-3; maybe TRBD2 (6 bases). The CDR3 length is 20 residues. The germline CDR1 and CDR2 sequences are MNHEY and SVGEGT. V was trimmed by 3 bases and J by 0 bases, leaving 25 bases between them. The CDR3 here is CASSYTRDWRRPSSTDTQYF. DNA of the CDR3: TGTGCCAGCAGTTATACCCGGGACTGGCGTCGTCCTTCTAGCACAGATACGCAGTATTTT.

This clonotype came up many times. The chain employs TRBV7-9 and TRBJ1-2, with TRBD1 identical over 8 bases. CDR1 and CDR2 (germline): SEHNR, FQNEAQ (reference sequence). This CDR3 contains 14 residues. V was clipped by 5 bases and J by 2 bases; unmatched bases: 4. The CDR3 region has the DNA TGTGCCAGCAGCCGTCAGGGGGCAAACTATGGCTACACCTTC. This sequence encodes CASSRQGANYGYTF.

This clonotype has a count of ten or more. The rearrangement joins TRBV5-6 to TRBJ2-2; D is perhaps TRBD1 (5 bases). CDR1 and CDR2 (germline): SGHDT, YYEEEE. Trimming took 1 base from V and 6 from J, leaving 16 bases between them. The CDR3 spans 16 residues. CDR3 residues: CASSLLQGTYSGELFF. CDR3 coding DNA: TGTGCCAGCAGCTTGCTGCAGGGTACCTATTCCGGGGAGCTGTTTTTT.

This clonotype appeared a few times. The chain recombines TRBV3-1 with TRBJ2-3; D gene ambiguous. V lost 5 bases, J lost 3 bases, and 12 bases lay in between. This CDR3 has 14 residues. The germline V gene has CDR1 LGHDT and CDR2 YNNKEL (reference sequence). The CDR3 protein is CASSERLGTDTQYF. Written as DNA, the CDR3 is TGTGCCAGCAGCGAACGACTGGGGACAGATACGCAGTATTTT.